This T cell receptor beta chain was captured in a study of neurological immune-mediated disorders. This clonotype has a count of ten or more. The CDR3 sequence is 14 residues long. Trimming took 6 bases from V and 5 from J; bases not matched to a gene: 5. TCRdb re-called the 5' RACE reads through MiXCR, storing one row per CDR3 protein. This table has 71,000 or so distinct CDR3 sequences, 5% to 5.5% appearing once. The sequenced material came from PBMCs. The rearrangement joins TRBV12-3 or TRBV12-4 to TRBJ2-1; the match to TRBD1 covers 9 bases. This receptor was obtained from a woman between 25 and 40 years old with multiple sclerosis. The CDR3 DNA follows: TGTGCCAGCAGCCTCGGGGACAGGGACAATGAGCAGTTCTTC. It translates to CASSLGDRDNEQFF.